This T cell receptor beta chain comes out of a study of blood T cell repertoires in COVID-19 (dated by TCRdb to the early 2020s). For context, the study as a whole: Samples from collaborators originated in the United States, Italy and Spain and spanned both the acute and convalescent phases of COVID-19. The prospective study material was composed of cDNA or gDNA derived from T cells, B-cell-depleted T cells, or PBMCs. Deeply sampled blood TCRbeta repertoires from subjects exposed to, actively infected with, or recovered from COVID-19 were included in the dataset. A freely available public database, intended as a resource for researchers studying the immune response to SARS-CoV-2, is where the repertoires were released. Samples were obtained from the ongoing ImmuneRACE study (first 160 participants) and from 950 to 1,500 subjects provided by 6 global collaborators. The sample metadata nearly always contained a de-identified subject ID, COVID-19 status, age in years and sex. Where HLA class I and class II types were available, the types were taken from metadata supplied by the sample provider, not from assay-based typing. The full study reports these points: How much clinical and demographic metadata was included differed by source and by participant, and the metadata was provided uncurated.

Each collaborating institution followed its own protocols to collect whole blood in K2EDTA tubes. Collaborator samples were shipped for TCRbeta analysis as frozen whole blood, isolated PBMCs, or DNA extracted from either sample type. The immunoSEQ Assay, a bias-controlled multiplex PCR, was used to amplify TCRbeta CDR3 regions from genomic DNA. The paper's processing steps were these. The number of nucleated cells in each sample was estimated from the amplification of reference gene primers within the assay. Sequence reads were collapsed and filtered to measure the absolute abundance of every unique TCRbeta CDR3 rearrangement. For each sample, productive Simpson clonality was calculated as the square root of Simpson's diversity index over productive rearrangements. TCRdb holds this immuneACCESS table with in-frame rearrangements only. Some clones are missing; in checked studies, unresolved V genes explain under half, and the rest has no known cause. The V and J calls and clone size come from that table; D and trimming were worked out from the DNA. For this sample the table gives under 85,000 clones, of which roughly 90% were detected only once. Roughly a sixth of the sample rests with the top ten.

As regards this clone: What this receptor recognizes is not known. Per-base qualities were not stored, and no clone one base away is much larger.

The receptor was isolated from an elderly man in a cohort sampled during active COVID-19. Material for sequencing was peripheral blood.

For the CDR3, the sequence is CASSQYGQGRRGNEKLFF. The DNA sequence is as follows: TGTGCCAGCAGCCAATACGGCCAGGGGCGACGAGGAAATGAAAAACTGTTTTTT. The chain couples TRBV14 to TRBJ1-4, with TRBD1 as a weak D call on 6 bases. The CDR3 runs 18 residues from the cysteine to the phenylalanine. Only the CDR3 DNA stays, 54 bases, in frame from base 1. V is reduced by 2 bases and J by 5 bases, leaving a spacing of 21 bases between them. CDR1 is given as SGHDN and CDR2 as FVKESK, both from the germline V gene.